These 22 T cell receptor beta chains originate from one sample sequenced in a study of somatic mutations in cytotoxic T cells in rheumatoid arthritis. Assay: immunoSEQ multiplex PCR; the TCRdb copy retains only in-frame clones and omits some. Of tens of thousands of clones in the sample, about 80% were seen once. The material sequenced was CD8+ T cells sorted from blood. Every receptor here comes from a man aged 40-50 years in good health.

This rearrangement joins TRBV14 to TRBJ1-2; D uncertain. CDR1 is SGHDN and CDR2 is FVKESK in the germline V gene. The V end was cut by 1 base, the J end by 10 bases, with 10 bases between. The CDR3 covers 12 residues. The CDR3 is CASSQVSGVYTF. The DNA for the CDR3 is TGTGCCAGCAGCCAAGTTTCGGGAGTCTACACCTTC. The variable domain in full, with the rest retrieved from reference TRBV14 and TRBJ1-2, is EAGVTQFPSHSVIEKGQTVTLRCDPISGHDNLYWYRRVMGKEIKFLLHFVKESKQDESGMPNNRFLAERTGGTYSTLKVQPAELEDSGVYFCASSQVSGVYTFGSGTRLTVV.

The genes are TRBV27 and TRBJ2-2; the match to TRBD1 covers 9 bases. CDR1 MNHEY and CDR2 SMNVEV come from the germline V gene (reference sequence). The CDR3 extends over 16 amino acids. V was clipped by 4 bases and J by 6 bases; unmatched bases: 9. The CDR3 spells CASSSRTGVIPGELFF. The CDR3 DNA follows: TGTGCCAGCAGTTCAAGGACAGGGGTGATCCCCGGGGAGCTGTTTTTT.

V usage is TRBV27 and J usage is TRBJ2-1; D is possibly TRBD2 (6 bases). Germline CDR1 and CDR2: MNHEY and SMNVEV (reference sequence). The CDR3 extends over 16 amino acids. V dropped 0 bases and J dropped 2 bases, with 11 bases sitting between them. The CDR3 DNA is TGTGCCAGCAGTTTATCTAGCGGACATACCTACAATGAGCAGTTCTTC. Its translation: CASSLSSGHTYNEQFF.

Details on this clone: Additional DNA sequences in this sample encode the identical CDR3. This sequence joins TRBV28 and TRBJ1-5, with D perhaps TRBD1 (5 bases). The V and J ends lost 2 bases and 2 bases respectively, with 7 bases between them. The CDR3 totals 14 residues. Germline V gives CDR1 MDHEN, CDR2 SYDVKM. The CDR3 DNA follows: TGTGCCAGCAGTTTAACGGGGGGCAATCAGCCCCAGCATTTT. It yields the protein CASSLTGGNQPQHF.

The rearrangement links TRBV4-1 to TRBJ1-1; maybe TRBD1 (5 bases). Trimming removed 0 bases from V and 1 base from J, with 12 bases in between. The germline gives CDR1 MGHRA, CDR2 YSYEKL. CDR3 size: 16 residues. The CDR3: CASSQELGAANTEAFF. As DNA, the CDR3 is TGCGCCAGCAGCCAAGAACTTGGGGCAGCGAACACTGAAGCTTTCTTT.

The chain uses TRBV30 and TRBJ2-7; no firm D call. Germline assignment: CDR1 GTSNPN and CDR2 SVGIG (reference sequence). CDR3 size: 12 residues. Trimming stripped 4 bases from V and 1 base from J, with 8 bases between. The chain's CDR3 is CAWTPNSYEQYF. CDR3 sequence (DNA): TGTGCCTGGACCCCAAATTCCTACGAGCAGTACTTC. Drawing the rest from reference TRBV30 and TRBJ2-7, the complete variable domain is SQTIHQWPATLVQPVGSPLSLECTVEGTSNPNLYWYRQAAGRGLQLLFYSVGIGQISSEVPQNLSASRPQDRQFILSSKKLLLSDSGFYLCAWTPNSYEQYFGPGTRLTVT.

V gene TRBV28 combines with J gene TRBJ1-4, with 7 positions matching TRBD1. This CDR3 region has 18 residues. Trimming took 4 bases from V and 0 from J; bases not matched to a gene: 11. CDR1 is MDHEN, CDR2 SYDVKM, per germline. CDR3 nucleotides: TGTGCCAGCAGTTCCAACGTGGACAGGACGCCAACTAATGAAAAACTGTTTTTT. This gives the protein CASSSNVDRTPTNEKLFF.

J is TRBJ2-7 and V is TRBV19; possibly TRBD2 for D (5 bases). The germline V gene encodes CDR1 LNHDA and CDR2 SQIVND (reference sequence). The CDR3 is made up of 10 amino acids. V was pared by 9 bases and J by 6 bases, with 9 bases between. The DNA of the CDR3 is TGTGCCAGGGAGGCGGGCGAGCAGTACTTC. This translates into CAREAGEQYF.

This clone was observed a single time. The chain is built from TRBV6-1 and TRBJ1-2; no reliable D call. This CDR3 region has 14 residues. V was trimmed by 6 bases and J by 0 bases, leaving 11 bases between them. Germline lookup yields CDR1 MNHNS and CDR2 SASEGT. This CDR3 is CASRNEGPNYGYTF. In nucleotides, the CDR3 is TGTGCCAGCAGGAATGAGGGCCCTAACTATGGCTACACCTTC.

V usage is TRBV9 and J usage is TRBJ2-1; 14 bases agree with TRBD2. Looked up from germline, CDR1 is SGDLS and CDR2 is YYNGEE. CDR3 length: 15 residues. The ends lost 0 bases at V and 8 bases at J; junction bases unmatched: 1. The CDR3 spells CASSVGGLAGDEQFF. In nucleotides, the CDR3 is TGTGCCAGCAGCGTAGGGGGACTAGCGGGAGATGAGCAGTTCTTC.

This chain connects TRBV7-6 to TRBJ2-7; TRBD2 matches at 10 bases. The V gene end was trimmed by 3 bases and the J gene end by 7 bases; junction bases not matched to a gene: 6. The CDR3 has 14 amino acids. Germline CDR1 reads SGHVS; CDR2 reads FNYEAQ. CDR3 sequence: CASSFKREGWEQYF. In DNA form, the CDR3 reads TGTGCCAGCAGCTTCAAGCGGGAGGGGTGGGAGCAGTACTTC.

This sequence joins TRBV6-1 and TRBJ2-7; possibly TRBD1 for D (5 bases). V was trimmed by 3 bases and J by 4 bases, leaving 19 bases between them. CDR3 size: 16 residues. Per germline, CDR1 MNHNS and CDR2 SASEGT. The CDR3 protein is CASSESEWAGSYEQYF. Here the CDR3 DNA reads TGTGCCAGCAGTGAGTCTGAGTGGGCAGGGTCATACGAGCAGTACTTC.

The rearrangement uses TRBV6-5 and TRBJ2-7; 10 positions match TRBD1. V lost 5 bases to trimming and J lost 5 bases; unmatched junction nucleotides: 9. CDR1 and CDR2 (germline): MNHEY, SVGAGI. This CDR3 spans 15 amino acids. The DNA of the CDR3 is TGTGCCAGCAGTACCGGGACAGGGGTGGGCGACGAGCAGTACTTC. It is translated as CASSTGTGVGDEQYF.

This chain links TRBV30 with TRBJ2-7; no clear D. The CDR3 is 11 amino acids. The V gene's germline CDR1 is GTSNPN and CDR2 SVGIG (reference sequence). V lost 5 bases, J lost 5 bases, and 10 bases lay in between. CDR3 DNA sequence: TGTGCCTGGGGTTCAACGGACGAGCAGTACTTC. Translating gives CAWGSTDEQYF.

The rearrangement uses TRBV7-9 and TRBJ2-7; D gene unclear. The germline gives CDR1 SEHNR, CDR2 FQNEAQ (reference sequence). Deletions cut 11 bases from V and 1 base from J, with 15 bases between. This CDR3 contains 13 residues. Here the CDR3 reads CAVSGPESYEQYF. The CDR3 coding sequence is TGTGCCGTCTCTGGGCCCGAGTCCTACGAGCAGTACTTC.

This clone occurred once. The V and J genes are TRBV5-1 and TRBJ2-3; 10 bases align to TRBD2. The CDR3 totals 16 residues. With 4 bases clipped from V and 3 bases from J, the junction kept 8 bases outside the gene matches. Germline V gene data show CDR1 as SGHRS and CDR2 as YFSETQ. The CDR3 spells CASSPRISGRTDTQYF. CDR3 bases: TGCGCCAGCAGCCCCCGGATTAGCGGGAGGACAGATACGCAGTATTTT.

The chain couples TRBV25-1 to TRBJ2-7; D is unresolved. This CDR3 is built from 10 residues. CDR1 is MGHDK, CDR2 SYGVNS, per germline. Between the trimmed V and J ends, which lost 4 bases and 12 bases, there was a span of 10 bases. DNA for the CDR3: TGTGCCAGCAGTGGAGTCAGAACGTACTTC. It specifies CASSGVRTYF.

This sequence joins TRBV6-4 and TRBJ2-2; 9 bases map to TRBD2. The CDR3 sequence is 15 residues long. From germline, CDR1 is MRHNA and CDR2 SNTAGT. With 3 bases clipped from V and 7 bases from J, the junction kept 6 bases outside the gene matches. CDR3 sequence: CASSEGLAGNGELFF. The CDR3 coding sequence is TGTGCCAGCAGTGAGGGCCTAGCGGGGAACGGGGAGCTGTTTTTT.

The V gene is TRBV6-6, the J gene TRBJ2-1; TRBD2 matches 10 bases. V gave up 6 bases and J gave up 7 bases; unmatched junction bases: 9. This CDR3 spans 15 amino acids. CDR1 and CDR2 (germline): MNHNY, SVGAGI (reference sequence). The CDR3 bases are TGTGCCAGCAGACCTCTAGCGGGAGATGTAAATGAGCAGTTCTTC. Translation: CASRPLAGDVNEQFF.

The CDR3 DNA reads as TGTGCCAGCAGCCCAGGGACAGGGAGCTACGAGCAGTACTTC. Translated: CASSPGTGSYEQYF. This chain links TRBV5-4 with TRBJ2-7, with 9 bases matching TRBD1. V lost 4 bases, J lost 3 bases, and 5 bases stayed unmatched. Germline CDR1 and CDR2: SGHNT and YYREEE (reference sequence). This CDR3 spans 14 amino acids. Looking up the rest from reference TRBV5-4 and TRBJ2-7 gives the full variable domain: ETGVTQSPTHLIKTRGQQVTLRCSSQSGHNTVSWYQQALGQGPQFIFQYYREEENGRGNFPPRFSGLQFPNYSSELNVNALELDDSALYLCASSPGTGSYEQYFGPGTRLTVT.

This clone showed up just once. This chain joins TRBV7-6 and TRBJ2-1; D tentatively fits TRBD1 or TRBD2 (6 bases each). Per germline, CDR1 SGHVS and CDR2 FNYEAQ. This CDR3 contains 15 residues. V dropped 5 bases and J dropped 2 bases, with 13 bases sitting between them. The CDR3 is CASSQQGGTYNEQFF. The CDR3 DNA reads as TGTGCCAGCAGCCAACAGGGAGGCACCTACAATGAGCAGTTCTTC.

V is TRBV11-2 and J is TRBJ2-1; D is perhaps TRBD2 (5 bases). The CDR3 spans 17 residues. Trimming cost V 4 bases and J 2 bases, with 18 bases left between them. Germline CDR1 and CDR2: SGHAT and FQNNGV. The CDR3 nucleotides are TGTGCCAGCAGCTCCCGGGGTGGAGTCGATACCTACAATGAGCAGTTCTTC. Protein sequence: CASSSRGGVDTYNEQFF.